This T cell receptor (beta chain) was recovered during a study of beta chain features in type 1 diabetes. Regarding the study as a whole: In patients and controls equally, PCR might favor templates that are shorter. All four CD4+ subsets from Type 1 diabetes patients carried moderately but significantly shorter TCRB CDR3s.

This clone was seen a handful of times. Its target is not known. Isolated RNA was reverse transcribed in full, so expressed TCRB transcripts were sequenced. Here immunoSEQ multiplex PCR was the method, and the copy in TCRdb shows in-frame clones only, minus some. The sample lists 200,000 to 250,000 clones, more than 11% occurring once. The clonotype was recovered from a man aged 25-45 years with type 1 diabetes. The source material was naive CD4+ T cells from blood.

In nucleotides, the CDR3 is TGTGCCAGCAGCTTTGGGGCAGGGGGACGAGAGACCCAGTACTTC. Translating gives CASSFGAGGRETQYF. The chain combines TRBV11-2 with TRBJ2-5; 7 bases map to TRBD1. Germline CDR1 and CDR2: SGHAT and FQNNGV. The CDR3 covers 15 residues. V was pared by 3 bases and J by 4 bases, with 8 bases of the junction left unmatched.